Following are 11 T cell receptor beta chains from one sample sequenced in a study of cytomegalovirus exposure and HLA in healthy donors. PCR employed 60 Vbeta and 13 Jbeta primers. Assay used: immunoSEQ multiplex PCR; TCRdb lists only in-frame clones, some missing. The sample lists roughly 190,000 clones; 70% to 90% were seen once. The specimen was PBMCs. These TCRs come from a woman under 30 in good health and CMV-seronegative.

This clone was detected only a few times. The chain combines TRBV29-1 with TRBJ1-1; unclear D gene. Germline CDR1 SQVTM, CDR2 ANQGSEA. The V gene lost 3 bases and the J gene lost 4 bases, with 18 bases spanning the gap. The CDR3 sequence is 15 residues long. CDR3 protein: CSVERGAKLTTEAFF. CDR3 sequence (DNA): TGCAGCGTTGAGCGGGGAGCGAAATTGACCACTGAAGCTTTCTTT.

This sequence joins TRBV7-2 and TRBJ2-1; 10 bases match TRBD2. J lost 7 bases, V lost 4 bases, and 10 bases had no gene match. This CDR3 region has 16 residues. CDR1 and CDR2 from the germline V gene are SGHTA and FQGNSA. Here the CDR3 reads CASSSLGASGSNEQFF. CDR3 in DNA: TGTGCCAGCAGCTCCCTGGGGGCTAGCGGGAGTAATGAGCAGTTCTTC. The full variable domain, completed using reference TRBV7-2 and TRBJ2-1, is GAGVSQSPSNKVTEKGKDVELRCDPISGHTALYWYRQSLGQGLEFLIYFQGNSAPDKSGLPSDRFSAERTGGSVSTLTIQRTQQEDSAVYLCASSSLGASGSNEQFFGPGTRLTVL.

V and J are TRBV19 and TRBJ1-4; tentative D call: TRBD1 (6 bases). The CDR3 extends over 17 amino acids. Trimming removed 5 bases from V and 0 bases from J, with 16 bases in between. Germline V lookup: CDR1 LNHDA, CDR2 SQIVND (reference sequence). The CDR3 DNA follows: TGTGCCAGTAGTCCGGGACATTTTTATTCAACTAATGAAAAACTGTTTTTT. Translated: CASSPGHFYSTNEKLFF.

As regards this clone: This same CDR3 is encoded by further DNA sequences in the sample. V usage is TRBV5-4 and J usage is TRBJ2-1, with 7 bases matching TRBD1. Losses at the gene ends were 2 bases for V and 1 base for J; bases not matched to a gene: 6. The CDR3 sequence is 16 residues long. Germline CDR1 SGHNT, CDR2 YYREEE (reference sequence). DNA for the CDR3: TGTGCCAGCAGCTTAGGTGGCAGGGGGTCCTACAATGAGCAGTTCTTC. It is translated as CASSLGGRGSYNEQFF.

This chain connects TRBV11-2 to TRBJ2-1, with D possibly TRBD2 on 6 matching bases. The CDR3 spans 14 residues. Trimming took off 1 base at V and 9 bases at J, with 13 bases between the two ends. Germline-derived CDR1 and CDR2 are SGHAT and FQNNGV. CDR3 in amino acids: CASSLAQLAREQFF. In DNA form, the CDR3 reads TGTGCCAGCAGCTTAGCCCAACTAGCTCGTGAGCAGTTCTTC. The full variable domain, with the rest looked up from reference TRBV11-2 and TRBJ2-1, is EAGVAQSPRYKIIEKRQSVAFWCNPISGHATLYWYQQILGQGPKLLIQFQNNGVVDDSQLPKDRFSAERLKGVDSTLKIQPAKLEDSAVYLCASSLAQLAREQFFGPGTRLTVL.

The chain recombines TRBV10-3 with TRBJ1-6; 11 nucleotides line up with TRBD1. Germline lookup yields CDR1 ENHRY and CDR2 SYGVKD. Unmatched junction bases numbered 2, after V lost 4 bases and J lost 9 bases. This CDR3 has 14 residues. The CDR3 is CAISGDRGGSPLHF. The CDR3 DNA reads as TGTGCCATCAGTGGGGACAGGGGGGGTTCACCCCTCCACTTT.

The chain combines TRBV19 with TRBJ2-7; possible D gene TRBD1, 6 bases. Deletions cut 3 bases from V and 0 bases from J, with 18 bases between. CDR1 and CDR2 from the germline V gene are LNHDA and SQIVND (reference sequence). CDR3 length: 17 amino acids. CDR3 DNA sequence: TGTGCCAGTAGTATGCCGGGACAAAAGAAAATCTCCTACGAGCAGTACTTC. It encodes CASSMPGQKKISYEQYF.

J is TRBJ1-5 and V is TRBV5-5, with D perhaps matching TRBD1 (5 bases). The V and J ends lost 5 bases and 3 bases respectively, with 9 bases between them. CDR3 length equals 13 residues. Germline V CDR1 and CDR2: SGHKS, YYEKEE (reference sequence). The CDR3 reads CASRRDLNQPQHF. The CDR3 DNA sequence: TGTGCCAGCAGGCGGGACCTCAATCAGCCCCAGCATTTT.

This chain links TRBV9 with TRBJ1-1, with D maybe TRBD1 (5 bases). The length of the CDR3 is 15 residues. The V gene lost 0 bases and the J gene lost 1 base, with 10 bases spanning the gap. CDR1 is SGDLS and CDR2 is YYNGEE in the germline V gene. As DNA, the CDR3 is TGTGCCAGCAGCGTAGAGGGGCGAGGGAACACTGAAGCTTTCTTT. Encoded protein: CASSVEGRGNTEAFF.

The rearrangement uses TRBV2 and TRBJ1-6; 8 bases line up with TRBD1. CDR1 is SNHLY and CDR2 is FYNNEI in the germline V gene. CDR3 length: 13 amino acids. The junction had 3 bases not matched to a gene; V was cut back by 7 bases and J by 7 bases. The CDR3 coding sequence is TGTGCCAGCAATCGGGACAGGAATTCACCCCTCCACTTT. Protein sequence: CASNRDRNSPLHF.

The V gene is TRBV5-6, the J gene TRBJ1-6; 9 positions agree with TRBD1. This CDR3 contains 18 residues. Losses at the gene ends were 4 bases for V and 7 bases for J; bases not matched to a gene: 15. Germline CDR1 and CDR2: SGHDT and YYEEEE. DNA of the CDR3: TGTGCCAGCAGCCAGGGGAGGAACAGGGGGCGGTACAATTCACCCCTCCACTTT. The encoded protein is CASSQGRNRGRYNSPLHF.